One sample yielded the 10 T cell receptor beta chains listed below, sequenced in a study of CD8+ T cells in alopecia areata. Once RNA had been extracted, it was reverse transcribed into cDNA to act as the sequencing template. Sequencing was performed with immunoSEQ multiplex PCR; in TCRdb, only in-frame clones are kept and a portion is missing. The repertoire holds approximately 210,000 clones, with more than 50% as singletons. Treatment in this sample: oral pan-JAK inhibitor, 5-10 mg twice daily. The sequencing used CD4+ T cells sorted from blood, collected at week 24, from a patient treated with tofacitinib. These receptors came from a human donor with alopecia areata.

This clone was observed once. This chain links TRBV5-1 with TRBJ2-7; a possible D gene is TRBD1 (5 bases). The V end was cut by 0 bases, the J end by 2 bases, with 15 bases between. CDR3 length: 16 residues. CDR1 and CDR2 from the germline V gene are SGHRS and YFSETQ. This CDR3 reads CASSLAGQGFPYEQYF. The CDR3 DNA sequence: TGCGCCAGCAGCTTGGCCGGCCAGGGATTCCCCTACGAGCAGTACTTC.

This clone was observed a few times. The rearrangement uses TRBV2 and TRBJ1-2; D is uncertain. The V end was cut by 8 bases, the J end by 3 bases, with 10 bases between. CDR3 length: 12 residues. The germline V gene encodes CDR1 SNHLY and CDR2 FYNNEI. In nucleotides, the CDR3 is TGTGCCAGCGGGTCCCTTGACTATGGCTACACCTTC. This sequence encodes CASGSLDYGYTF. The whole variable domain, filled in from reference TRBV2 and TRBJ1-2, reads EPEVTQTPSHQVTQMGQEVILRCVPISNHLYFYWYRQILGQKVEFLVSFYNNEISEKSEIFDDQFSVERPDGSNFTLKIRSTKLEDSAMYFCASGSLDYGYTFGSGTRLTVV.

This clone was observed a handful of times. The V gene is TRBV4-1, the J gene TRBJ2-7, with 10 nucleotides matching TRBD1. This CDR3 is 15 amino acids long. In germline, CDR1 is MGHRA, CDR2 YSYEKL. V lost 0 bases to trimming and J lost 6 bases; unmatched junction nucleotides: 5. The chain's CDR3 is CASSQDQRTGGEQYF. For the CDR3, the DNA is TGCGCCAGCAGCCAAGACCAAAGGACAGGGGGCGAGCAGTACTTC.

This chain links TRBV7-4 with TRBJ2-5, with TRBD1 matching over 8 bases. The V and J ends lost 5 bases and 2 bases, in that order; junction bases with no gene match: 7. The CDR3 totals 15 residues. Looked up from germline, CDR1 is SGHVT and CDR2 is SQSDAQ. The CDR3 DNA sequence: TGTGCCAGCAGCCCGACGACAGGGGATCAAGAGACCCAGTACTTC. This encodes CASSPTTGDQETQYF.

This chain joins TRBV10-3 and TRBJ2-3, with 9 bases lining up with TRBD1. Germline CDR1 and CDR2: ENHRY and SYGVKD. This CDR3 contains 13 residues. Trimming at V came to 11 bases and at J to 5 bases, leaving 8 bases not matched to a gene. CDR3 nucleotides: TGTGCCGCCAAACAGGGGGCCGAAGATACGCAGTATTTT. Translated, it gives CAAKQGAEDTQYF.

This chain uses TRBV10-1 with TRBJ2-2, with 11 bases matching TRBD2. Unmatched junction bases numbered 8, after V lost 10 bases and J lost 1 base. This CDR3 spans 16 amino acids. Germline V lookup: CDR1 WNHNN, CDR2 SYGVQD (reference sequence). The DNA of the CDR3 is TGCGCCACCCCAACTAGCGGGGGCCTGAACACCGGGGAGCTGTTTTTT. Translated: CATPTSGGLNTGELFF.

This clone was picked up one time. This chain uses TRBV27 with TRBJ2-2, with D possibly TRBD2 on 5 matching bases. The CDR3 loop spans 17 amino acids. CDR1 and CDR2 (germline): MNHEY, SMNVEV (reference sequence). Trimming cost V 3 bases and J 4 bases, with 18 bases left between them. Here the CDR3 DNA reads TGTGCCAGCAGTTTGTTGACTAATGGAAAGGGCACCGGGGAGCTGTTTTTT. This gives the protein CASSLLTNGKGTGELFF.

The genes are TRBV27 and TRBJ2-6; D might be TRBD1 (5 bases). The CDR3 is made up of 17 amino acids. Germline V gene data show CDR1 as MNHEY and CDR2 as SMNVEV (reference sequence). V lost 3 bases, J lost 0 bases, and 12 bases lay in between. The DNA for the CDR3 is TGTGCCAGCAGTTTGACGGGCAGGGTCTCTGGGGCCAACGTCCTGACTTTC. Encoded protein: CASSLTGRVSGANVLTF.

CDR3 residues: CASSYSNPATEAFF. DNA for the CDR3: TGTGCCAGCAGTTACTCGAATCCAGCAACTGAAGCTTTCTTT. The chain combines TRBV6-6 with TRBJ1-1; D gene ambiguous. The CDR3 consists of 14 residues. V lost 0 bases and J lost 5, with 10 bases in between. Germline CDR1 reads MNHNY; CDR2 reads SVGAGI (reference sequence).

The CDR3 bases are TGTGCCACCACCGGACCGACCCCCGATCAGCCCCAGCATTTT. Its translation: CATTGPTPDQPQHF. V usage is TRBV15 and J usage is TRBJ1-5; D unresolved. Trimming left V 7 bases short and J 5 bases short, with 15 bases between. Per germline, CDR1 LNHNV and CDR2 YYDKDF (reference sequence). The CDR3 has 14 residues.